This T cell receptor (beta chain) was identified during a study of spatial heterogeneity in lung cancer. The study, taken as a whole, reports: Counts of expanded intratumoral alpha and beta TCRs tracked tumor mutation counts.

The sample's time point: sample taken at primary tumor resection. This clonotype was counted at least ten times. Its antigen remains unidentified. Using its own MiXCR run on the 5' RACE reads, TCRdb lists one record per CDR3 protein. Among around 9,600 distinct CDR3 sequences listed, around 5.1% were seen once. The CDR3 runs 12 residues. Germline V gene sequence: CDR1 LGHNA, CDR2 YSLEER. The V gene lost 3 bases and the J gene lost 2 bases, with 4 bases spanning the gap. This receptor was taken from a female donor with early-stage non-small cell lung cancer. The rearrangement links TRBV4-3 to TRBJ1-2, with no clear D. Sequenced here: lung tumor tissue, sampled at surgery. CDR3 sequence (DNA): TGCGCCAGCAGCCAGGAAAACTATGGCTACACCTTC. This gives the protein CASSQENYGYTF.